A single T cell receptor (beta chain) is shown here with its context. The antigen is undetermined. A second PCR, run for roughly 7 to 11 cycles, used a sample-barcoded 5' primer plus a J-beta primer mix. TCRdb re-called the 5' RACE reads through MiXCR, storing one row per CDR3 protein. Of some 1.7 million distinct CDR3 sequences in the sample, roughly 28% were seen once. This sample was included in a study of blood T cells in healthy people across ages. Broader study findings: It was held that the diversity estimates obtained from one million T cells were underestimates. Among T cells, TCR beta diversity per million cells dropped roughly linearly as age rose.

Peripheral blood from each donor was collected in a volume of approximately 10 milliliters. CDR1 is DFQATT, CDR2 SNEGSKA, per germline (reference sequence). This CDR3 has 15 amino acids. Trimming took off 3 bases at V and 0 bases at J, with 13 bases between the two ends. This TCR was sampled from a woman aged 30 to 39 in good health. The sample was blood. The V and J genes are TRBV20-1 and TRBJ2-3, with a possible D match to TRBD1 (6 bases). DNA of the CDR3: TGCAGTGCTAGTGGGCAGGGGTTTAGCACAGATACGCAGTATTTT. Its protein product is CSASGQGFSTDTQYF.